The 9 T cell receptor beta chains below come from one sample, sequenced in a study of T cells in Graves' hyperthyroidism and ophthalmopathy. From RNA transcripts, TCR beta CDR3 regions were amplified. First-round RT-PCR of the TCR CDR3 relied on the HTBI primer set. TCRdb redid the calling of the multiplex PCR reads with MiXCR, one entry per CDR3 protein. The repertoire holds a few hundred thousand distinct CDR3 sequences, with about a fifth as singletons. Sequenced input: blood. Receptors originate from a man between 18 and 29 years old with Graves' hyperthyroidism.

Only a few counts were recorded for this clonotype. The J gene is TRBJ1-2, the V gene TRBV11-2; D unclear. CDR1 is SGHAT and CDR2 is FQNNGV in the germline V gene. Trimming took 0 bases from V and 5 from J, leaving 10 bases between them. The CDR3 has 14 amino acids. The CDR3 loop reads CASSLDPGLYGYTF. The DNA for the CDR3 is TGTGCCAGCAGCTTAGATCCAGGCCTTTATGGCTACACCTTC. Drawing the rest from reference TRBV11-2 and TRBJ1-2, the complete variable domain is EAGVAQSPRYKIIEKRQSVAFWCNPISGHATLYWYQQILGQGPKLLIQFQNNGVVDDSQLPKDRFSAERLKGVDSTLKIQPAKLEDSAVYLCASSLDPGLYGYTFGSGTRLTVV.

This chain connects TRBV7-9 to TRBJ1-2; D is unresolved. The CDR3 consists of 15 residues. Deletions cut 2 bases from V and 0 bases from J, with 10 bases between. Looked up from germline, CDR1 is SEHNR and CDR2 is FQNEAQ (reference sequence). DNA of the CDR3: TGTGCCAGCAGCTTATATCGCTCAGCTAACTATGGCTACACCTTC. Amino acids: CASSLYRSANYGYTF.

There are many counts of this clonotype. The chain uses TRBV30 and TRBJ2-7, with 10 bases that match TRBD1. Germline trimming cut 2 bases from V and 5 bases from J; bases unmatched to any gene: 6. The CDR3 totals 14 residues. Germline CDR1 is GTSNPN and CDR2 is SVGIG (reference sequence). In DNA, the CDR3 is TGTGCCTGGAGTCGGACAGGGGGGAAACACGAGCAGTACTTC. It yields the protein CAWSRTGGKHEQYF.

This clonotype has ten or more counts. The rearrangement joins TRBV6-5 to TRBJ1-2; D unclear. V was clipped by 0 bases and J by 8 bases, with 13 bases between them. In germline, CDR1 is MNHEY, CDR2 SVGAGI. The CDR3 loop spans 14 amino acids. CDR3 region: CASSYSIGGQGYTF. DNA for the CDR3: TGTGCCAGCAGTTACTCGATTGGTGGGCAAGGCTACACCTTC.

This clonotype appeared many times. The chain recombines TRBV28 with TRBJ2-7, with D perhaps matching TRBD1 or TRBD2 (6 bases each). The CDR3 extends over 13 amino acids. Germline values: CDR1 MDHEN, CDR2 SYDVKM. Trimming took 5 bases from V and 6 from J, leaving 14 bases between them. DNA for the CDR3: TGTGCCAGCAGTCCATGGGGGGCGGGCGAGCAGTACTTC. Its protein is CASSPWGAGEQYF. The variable domain in full, with the rest retrieved from reference TRBV28 and TRBJ2-7, is DVKVTQSSRYLVKRTGEKVFLECVQDMDHENMFWYRQDPGLGLRLIYFSYDVKMKEKGDIPEGYSVSREKKERFSLILESASTNQTSMYLCASSPWGAGEQYFGPGTRLTVT.

The sample holds many counts of this clonotype. CDR3 bases: TGTGCCAGCAGTTACGGACTCGCGAACACCGGGGAGCTGTTTTTT. Its translation is CASSYGLANTGELFF. The chain couples TRBV12-3 or TRBV12-4 to TRBJ2-2; TRBD2 is a possible D gene (5 bases). The germline V and J ends were trimmed by 4 bases and 0 bases, with 9 bases remaining between them. This CDR3 region has 15 residues.

The chain combines TRBV27 with TRBJ1-1; TRBD1 might be the D (6 bases). The CDR3 consists of 15 residues. From germline, CDR1 is MNHEY and CDR2 SMNVEV (reference sequence). The V and J ends lost 3 bases and 11 bases respectively, with 22 bases between them. The chain's CDR3 is CASSFRAGVGNEAFF. The CDR3 coding sequence is TGTGCCAGCAGTTTTAGGGCAGGGGTCGGAAATGAGGCTTTCTTT.

The rearrangement uses TRBV4-1 and TRBJ2-2, with 8 nucleotides matching TRBD1. J was trimmed by 7 bases and V by 4 bases; bases with no gene match: 11. The germline gives CDR1 MGHRA, CDR2 YSYEKL. This CDR3 contains 16 residues. CDR3 region: CASSRARQGPGGELFF. The CDR3 DNA reads as TGCGCCAGCAGCCGGGCCAGACAGGGGCCGGGCGGGGAGCTGTTTTTT.

This clonotype occurred many times. This chain connects TRBV20-1 to TRBJ1-1; D ambiguous. This CDR3 has 14 residues. Germline V gene lookup returns CDR1 DFQATT and CDR2 SNEGSKA (reference sequence). Trimming stripped 0 bases from V and 3 bases from J, with 11 bases between. This CDR3 reads CSARDRESHTEAFF. CDR3 bases: TGCAGTGCTAGAGATCGGGAGAGTCACACTGAAGCTTTCTTT.